One and the same sample provided the 28 T cell receptor beta chains below, sequenced in a study of long-term antiretroviral therapy in people with HIV (dated 2022 in TCRdb). Sequencing of the TRB variable region was done with the immunoSEQ hsTCRB v3.0 assay at survey level resolution. In its TCRdb copy, this immuneACCESS table keeps in-frame sequences only and misses some clones. Where compared with another copy, unresolved V genes explain less than half of these, and the others have no known cause. Within this sample are roughly 40,000 clones, with roughly nine tenths of them counted one time only. The top ten hold 4% of the sample. The sample here was unsorted PBMCs, taken 1.2 years after starting antiretroviral therapy. These receptor sequences come from a woman between 50 and 59 years old with HIV.

The rearrangement links TRBV4-1 to TRBJ2-2; 7 nucleotides line up with TRBD1. The V segment lost 3 bases and the J segment 4 bases; nucleotides outside the gene matches: 14. Germline CDR1 MGHRA, CDR2 YSYEKL. The length of the CDR3 is 18 residues. CDR3 in DNA: TGCGCCAGCAGCCACTCCCCCCTTAGGGGGCGCAGCACCGGGGAGCTGTTTTTT. It encodes CASSHSPLRGRSTGELFF.

This clone was seen a handful of times. The V call is TRBV7-9, the J call TRBJ2-2, with a possible D match to TRBD1 (6 bases). The CDR3 is made up of 13 amino acids. Germline CDR1 and CDR2: SEHNR and FQNEAQ (reference sequence). V lost 3 bases, J lost 6 bases, and 8 bases lay in between. The CDR3 DNA follows: TGTGCCAGCAGCTTGGCAGGGGCCGGGGAGCTGTTTTTT. This sequence encodes CASSLAGAGELFF. The full variable domain, its missing parts supplied by reference TRBV7-9 and TRBJ2-2, is DTGVSQNPRHKITKRGQNVTFRCDPISEHNRLYWYRQTLGQGPEFLTYFQNEAQLEKSRLLSDRFSAERPKGSFSTLEIQRTEQGDSAMYLCASSLAGAGELFFGEGSRLTVL.

The chain has TRBV5-1 and TRBJ2-3, with 9 bases fitting TRBD2. Germline V gene lookup returns CDR1 SGHRS and CDR2 YFSETQ. The CDR3 runs to 17 residues. With V trimmed by 4 bases and J by 2 bases, 11 bases remained unmatched. CDR3 amino acids: CASSPVGLAGLTDTQYF. The CDR3 region has the DNA TGCGCCAGCAGCCCGGTTGGGCTAGCGGGGCTCACAGATACGCAGTATTTT.

The CDR3 sequence is CAITPDRAAGYTF. CDR3 coding DNA: TGTGCCATCACCCCGGACAGGGCTGCTGGCTACACCTTC. The chain recombines TRBV10-3 with TRBJ1-2; 8 nucleotides match TRBD1. The CDR3 is made up of 13 amino acids. Germline CDR1 ENHRY, CDR2 SYGVKD. The ends lost 7 bases at V and 7 bases at J; junction bases unmatched: 8.

V is TRBV5-1 and J is TRBJ1-5; TRBD1 might be the D (5 bases). The V and J ends lost 2 bases and 5 bases respectively, with 8 bases between them. This CDR3 comprises 13 residues. Germline-derived CDR1 and CDR2 are SGHRS and YFSETQ. This chain's CDR3 is CASSLGEDQPQHF. The CDR3 nucleotides read TGCGCCAGCAGCTTAGGGGAAGATCAGCCCCAGCATTTT. Based on the CDR3 plus reference TRBV5-1 and TRBJ1-5, the full variable domain is KAGVTQTPRYLIKTRGQQVTLSCSPISGHRSVSWYQQTPGQGLQFLFEYFSETQRNKGNFPGRFSGRQFSNSRSEMNVSTLELGDSALYLCASSLGEDQPQHFGDGTRLSIL.

DNA for the CDR3: TGTGCCATCGGGCAAAGACAGGGAGCTGGAAACACCATATATTTT. The encoded protein is CAIGQRQGAGNTIYF. The V call is TRBV10-3, the J call TRBJ1-3, with 7 bases that match TRBD1. The CDR3 loop spans 15 amino acids. V lost 8 bases, J lost 2 bases, and 9 bases stayed unmatched. Germline CDR1 is ENHRY and CDR2 is SYGVKD.

This clone appeared once. The chain couples TRBV5-6 to TRBJ2-5; 8 bases agree with TRBD1. The assigned J gene may be wrong: the sequence end matches TRBJ2-7 better. CDR1 SGHDT and CDR2 YYEEEE come from the germline V gene. The CDR3 loop spans 14 amino acids. In DNA, the CDR3 is TGTGCCAGCAGCTCCTACAGGGGGAGCTACGAGCAGTACTTC. This gives the protein CASSSYRGSYEQYF.

The chain has TRBV4-2 and TRBJ1-2; 7 bases align to TRBD1. There are 13 residues in the CDR3. From germline, CDR1 is LGHNA and CDR2 YNFKEQ. The V segment lost 1 base and the J segment 7 bases; nucleotides outside the gene matches: 3. The CDR3 protein is CASSQGGDSGYTF. The CDR3 DNA reads TGTGCCAGCAGCCAAGGCGGGGACAGTGGCTACACCTTC.

This clone has just one count. The chain couples TRBV10-3 to TRBJ2-1, with 8 bases matching TRBD2. V shed 0 bases and J 7 bases; nucleotides not matched to a gene: 5. This CDR3 has 15 amino acids. Germline CDR1 reads ENHRY; CDR2 reads SYGVKD. The CDR3: CAISESYGGANEQFF. Here the CDR3 DNA reads TGTGCCATCAGTGAGTCATACGGGGGGGCTAATGAGCAGTTCTTC.

V and J are TRBV6-5 and TRBJ1-6; no clear D. The CDR3 is 13 amino acids. Trimming pared 2 bases from V and 6 bases from J, leaving 5 bases between. The germline V gene has CDR1 MNHEY and CDR2 SVGAGI. CDR3 coding DNA: TGTGCCAGCAGTTACCTGGTTAATTCACCCCTCCACTTT. Its protein is CASSYLVNSPLHF.

This chain joins TRBV5-1 and TRBJ2-3; 7 bases line up with TRBD2. This CDR3 contains 15 residues. Germline lookup yields CDR1 SGHRS and CDR2 YFSETQ. Trimming cost V 2 bases and J 4 bases; bases outside gene matches: 7. CDR3 loop: CASSLGGGSPDTQYF. The CDR3 DNA reads as TGCGCCAGCAGCTTAGGCGGGGGTAGCCCAGATACGCAGTATTTT.

The chain recombines TRBV30 with TRBJ2-1; 10 bases map to TRBD2. The V segment lost 4 bases and the J segment 1 base; nucleotides outside the gene matches: 16. The CDR3 has 19 residues. CDR1 and CDR2 (germline): GTSNPN, SVGIG (reference sequence). CDR3 DNA: TGTGCCTGGATTGGGTCTAGCGGGGGACAAATAGAATCCTACAATGAGCAGTTCTTC. It codes for CAWIGSSGGQIESYNEQFF.

A single count supports this clone. The chain employs TRBV7-2 and TRBJ2-3; D might be TRBD2 (5 bases). Trimming pared 0 bases from V and 4 bases from J, leaving 17 bases between. The CDR3 contains 17 residues. Germline CDR1 reads SGHTA; CDR2 reads FQGNSA. The CDR3 is CASSLAGAGRPADTQYF. In DNA, the CDR3 is TGTGCCAGCAGCTTAGCGGGAGCAGGACGGCCCGCAGATACGCAGTATTTT.

This chain uses TRBV9 with TRBJ2-7; TRBD1 is a possible D gene (5 bases). Germline loops: CDR1 SGDLS, CDR2 YYNGEE. The CDR3 contains 13 residues. Trimming left V 0 bases short and J 3 bases short, with 7 bases between. The CDR3 region is CASSVATDYEQYF. CDR3 sequence (DNA): TGTGCCAGCAGCGTAGCGACAGACTACGAGCAGTACTTC. Drawing the rest from reference TRBV9 and TRBJ2-7, the complete variable domain is DSGVTQTPKHLITATGQRVTLRCSPRSGDLSVYWYQQSLDQGLQFLIQYYNGEERAKGNILERFSAQQFPDLHSELNLSSLELGDSALYFCASSVATDYEQYFGPGTRLTVT.

The CDR3 loop reads CASSPLTGGSTEAFF. CDR3 DNA: TGTGCCAGCAGCCCTCTGACAGGGGGGAGCACTGAAGCTTTCTTT. This sequence joins TRBV7-9 and TRBJ1-1; TRBD1 agrees at 9 bases. Germline CDR1 is SEHNR and CDR2 is FQNEAQ (reference sequence). The trim removed 5 bases at V and 4 bases at J, leaving 8 bases unmatched. This CDR3 has 15 amino acids.

This CDR3 reads CASSTDRISYGYTF. In DNA form, the CDR3 reads TGTGCCAGCAGCACCGACAGGATCAGCTATGGCTACACCTTC. This sequence joins TRBV6-5 and TRBJ1-2, with D possibly TRBD1 on 6 matching bases. V lost 6 bases and J lost 4, with 15 bases in between. The CDR3 loop spans 14 amino acids. Germline loops: CDR1 MNHEY, CDR2 SVGAGI.

Concerning this clone: One junction end does not reproduce the germline sequence, and a read error may be involved. The chain uses TRBV18 and TRBJ2-7; the match to TRBD1 covers 8 bases. Germline CDR1 and CDR2: KGHSH and LQKENI. The CDR3 runs 12 residues. The CDR3 DNA sequence: TGTGCCAGCTCCAGTGGGACAGGAAACCCCCTCTTC. It is translated as CASSSGTGNPLF.

The rearrangement links TRBV9 to TRBJ2-3; TRBD2 is a possible D gene (5 bases). The CDR3 is 15 residues long. Germline CDR1 reads SGDLS; CDR2 reads YYNGEE. Trimming took 2 bases from V and 6 from J, leaving 16 bases between them. CDR3 DNA sequence: TGTGCCAGCAGCGTCCGGGGTAGACCACAGGATACGCAGTATTTT. As protein: CASSVRGRPQDTQYF.

The table lists this clone with a few counts. The rearrangement links TRBV4-1 to TRBJ2-7; D may correspond to TRBD1 or TRBD2 (5 bases each). CDR3 length: 16 residues. Germline values: CDR1 MGHRA, CDR2 YSYEKL. With 0 bases removed from V and 6 bases from J, the gap between germline ends came to 18 bases. The CDR3, as DNA: TGCGCCAGCAGCCAAGATAGGGACCTCAGACTGGGCGAGCAGTACTTC. Protein sequence: CASSQDRDLRLGEQYF.

CDR3 sequence (DNA): TGTGCCAGCAGTGCGTGGACCTCACCCCTCCACTTT. Residues: CASSAWTSPLHF. The chain carries TRBV6-1 and TRBJ1-6; D gene uncertain. V lost 4 bases and J 10 bases, leaving 8 bases between the germline ends. This CDR3 has 12 amino acids. The germline V gene encodes CDR1 MNHNS and CDR2 SASEGT.

This sequence joins TRBV2 and TRBJ1-5; D gene ambiguous. The V gene's germline CDR1 is SNHLY and CDR2 FYNNEI. Trimming removed 4 bases from V and 5 bases from J, with 9 bases in between. There are 13 residues in the CDR3. The CDR3 loop is CASSVDEDQPQHF. CDR3 sequence (DNA): TGTGCCAGCAGTGTGGACGAAGATCAGCCCCAGCATTTT.

This sequence joins TRBV7-6 and TRBJ2-1; the match to TRBD2 covers 8 bases. This CDR3 comprises 17 residues. Per the germline V gene, CDR1 is SGHVS and CDR2 is FNYEAQ. V lost 4 bases and J lost 4; bases outside the gene matches: 12. The CDR3, as DNA: TGTGCCAGCAGCTCCTCCACCACTAGCGGTACTTACAATGAGCAGTTCTTC. It specifies CASSSSTTSGTYNEQFF.

The rearrangement uses TRBV19 and TRBJ2-1; 9 bases are a match to TRBD1. V was pared by 7 bases and J by 8 bases, with 12 bases of the junction left unmatched. This CDR3 is built from 15 residues. Germline V gene lookup returns CDR1 LNHDA and CDR2 SQIVND (reference sequence). Here the CDR3 reads CASTSGTGYQDEQFF. CDR3 in DNA: TGTGCCAGTACCTCCGGGACAGGGTACCAAGATGAGCAGTTCTTC.

J is TRBJ2-7 and V is TRBV30; 9 nucleotides align to TRBD1. The CDR3 has 13 residues. Per the germline V gene, CDR1 is GTSNPN and CDR2 is SVGIG (reference sequence). The trim removed 5 bases at V and 3 bases at J, leaving 5 bases unmatched. The DNA for the CDR3 is TGTGCCTGGGGGACAGGGAACCTCTACGAGCAGTACTTC. Translating it yields CAWGTGNLYEQYF. The entire variable domain, with the rest obtained from reference TRBV30 and TRBJ2-7, is as follows: SQTIHQWPATLVQPVGSPLSLECTVEGTSNPNLYWYRQAAGRGLQLLFYSVGIGQISSEVPQNLSASRPQDRQFILSSKKLLLSDSGFYLCAWGTGNLYEQYFGPGTRLTVT.

This chain joins TRBV15 and TRBJ2-1, with D perhaps matching TRBD1 (5 bases). Between the trimmed V and J ends, which lost 0 bases and 4 bases, there was a span of 10 bases. Germline V gene lookup returns CDR1 LNHNV and CDR2 YYDKDF (reference sequence). The CDR3 covers 15 residues. CDR3 residues: CATSRDKGLYNEQFF. As DNA, the CDR3 is TGTGCCACCAGCAGAGATAAGGGGCTATACAATGAGCAGTTCTTC.

The CDR3 DNA follows: TGTGCCTGGAGACAACTAGCAGGGCAGACCCAGTACTTC. Amino acids: CAWRQLAGQTQYF. V gene TRBV30 combines with J gene TRBJ2-5, with a possible D match to TRBD2 (6 bases). The germline V gene encodes CDR1 GTSNPN and CDR2 SVGIG (reference sequence). V was trimmed by 3 bases and J by 6 bases, leaving 14 bases between them. This CDR3 comprises 13 residues.

The chain has TRBV11-3 and TRBJ2-7; tentative D call: TRBD2 (5 bases). This CDR3 has 13 residues. The germline V gene encodes CDR1 SGHNT and CDR2 YENEEA. V was pared by 5 bases and J by 3 bases, with 11 bases between. DNA for the CDR3: TGTGCCAGCAGCACCTTACGGGGCTACGAGCAGTACTTC. Its protein product is CASSTLRGYEQYF. The whole variable domain, remainder taken from reference TRBV11-3 and TRBJ2-7, is EAGVVQSPRYKIIEKKQPVAFWCNPISGHNTLYWYLQNLGQGPELLIRYENEEAVDDSQLPKDRFSAERLKGVDSTLKIQPAELGDSAVYLCASSTLRGYEQYFGPGTRLTVT.

This chain joins TRBV6-6 and TRBJ1-6, with D perhaps matching TRBD1 (5 bases). Germline lookup yields CDR1 MNHNY and CDR2 SVGAGI (reference sequence). The V gene lost 2 bases and the J gene lost 7 bases, with 12 bases spanning the gap. The CDR3 extends over 15 amino acids. The CDR3 is CASSYLLGENSPLHF. The CDR3 DNA reads as TGTGCCAGCAGTTACCTATTGGGGGAGAATTCACCCCTCCACTTT.